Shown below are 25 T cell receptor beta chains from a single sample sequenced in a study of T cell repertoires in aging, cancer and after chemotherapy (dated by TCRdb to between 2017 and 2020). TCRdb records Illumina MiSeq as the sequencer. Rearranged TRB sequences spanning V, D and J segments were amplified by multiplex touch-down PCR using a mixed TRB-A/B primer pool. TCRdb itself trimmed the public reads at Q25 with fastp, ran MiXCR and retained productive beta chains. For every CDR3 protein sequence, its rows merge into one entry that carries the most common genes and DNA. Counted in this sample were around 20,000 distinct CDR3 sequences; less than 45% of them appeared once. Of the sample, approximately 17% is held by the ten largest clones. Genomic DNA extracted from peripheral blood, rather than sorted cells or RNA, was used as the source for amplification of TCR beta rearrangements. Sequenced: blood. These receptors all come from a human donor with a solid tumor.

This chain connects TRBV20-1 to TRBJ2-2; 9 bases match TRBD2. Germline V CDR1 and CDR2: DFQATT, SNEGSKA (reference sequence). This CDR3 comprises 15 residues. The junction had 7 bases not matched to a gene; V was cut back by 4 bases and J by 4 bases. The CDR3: CSATPSGMGTGELFF. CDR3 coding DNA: TGCAGTGCTACTCCTAGCGGGATGGGCACCGGGGAGCTGTTTTTT.

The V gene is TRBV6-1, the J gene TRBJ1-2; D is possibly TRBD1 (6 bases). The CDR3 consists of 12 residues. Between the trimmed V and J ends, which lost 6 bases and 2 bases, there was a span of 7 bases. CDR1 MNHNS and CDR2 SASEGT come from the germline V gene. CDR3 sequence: CASRGGNYGYTF. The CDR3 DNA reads TGTGCCAGCAGAGGGGGAAACTATGGCTACACCTTC.

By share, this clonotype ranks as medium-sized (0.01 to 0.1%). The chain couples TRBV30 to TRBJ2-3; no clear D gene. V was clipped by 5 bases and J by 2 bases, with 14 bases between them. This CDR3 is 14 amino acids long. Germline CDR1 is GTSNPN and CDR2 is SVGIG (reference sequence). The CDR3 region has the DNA TGTGCCTGGGAGCTGGGGATATACACAGATACGCAGTATTTT. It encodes CAWELGIYTDTQYF.

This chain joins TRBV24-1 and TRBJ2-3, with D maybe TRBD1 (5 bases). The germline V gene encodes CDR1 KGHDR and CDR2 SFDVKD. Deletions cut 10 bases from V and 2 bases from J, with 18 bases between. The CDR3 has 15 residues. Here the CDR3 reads CATGADRGSTDTQYF. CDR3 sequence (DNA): TGTGCCACTGGGGCCGATAGGGGATCCACAGATACGCAGTATTTT.

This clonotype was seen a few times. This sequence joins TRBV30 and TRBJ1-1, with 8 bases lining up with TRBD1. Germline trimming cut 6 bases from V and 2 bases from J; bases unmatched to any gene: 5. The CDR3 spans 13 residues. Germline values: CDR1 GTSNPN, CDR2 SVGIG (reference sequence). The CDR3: CACDRGGNTEAFF. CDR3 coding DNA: TGTGCCTGTGACAGGGGAGGAAACACTGAAGCTTTCTTT.

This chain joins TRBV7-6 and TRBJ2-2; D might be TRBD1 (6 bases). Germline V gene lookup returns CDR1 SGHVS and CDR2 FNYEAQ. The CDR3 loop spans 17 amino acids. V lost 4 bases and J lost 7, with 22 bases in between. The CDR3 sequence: CASSSNGRTVRDGELFF. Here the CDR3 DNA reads TGTGCCAGCAGCTCCAACGGTCGGACAGTTCGAGACGGGGAGCTGTTTTTT. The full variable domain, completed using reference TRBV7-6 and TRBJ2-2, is GAGVSQSPRYKVTKRGQDVALRCDPISGHVSLYWYRQALGQGPEFLTYFNYEAQQDKSGLPNDRFSAERPEGSISTLTIQRTEQRDSAMYRCASSSNGRTVRDGELFFGEGSRLTVL.

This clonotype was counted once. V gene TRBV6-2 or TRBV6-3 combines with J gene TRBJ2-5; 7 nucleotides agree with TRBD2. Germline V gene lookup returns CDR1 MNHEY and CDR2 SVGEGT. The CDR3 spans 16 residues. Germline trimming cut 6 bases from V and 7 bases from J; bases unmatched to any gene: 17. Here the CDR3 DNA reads TGTGCCAGCAGAGCCGTCGCTAGCGGCCTCATTGTGACCCAGTACTTC. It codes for CASRAVASGLIVTQYF.

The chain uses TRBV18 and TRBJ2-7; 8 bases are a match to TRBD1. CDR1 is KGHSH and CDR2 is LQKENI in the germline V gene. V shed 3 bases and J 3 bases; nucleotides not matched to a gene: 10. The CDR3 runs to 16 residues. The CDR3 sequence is CASSPLGQGAFYEQYF. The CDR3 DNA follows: TGTGCCAGCTCACCCCTGGGGCAGGGGGCCTTCTACGAGCAGTACTTC. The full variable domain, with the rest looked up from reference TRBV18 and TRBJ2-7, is NAGVMQNPRHLVRRRGQEARLRCSPMKGHSHVYWYRQLPEEGLKFMVYLQKENIIDESGMPKERFSAEFPKEGPSILRIQQVVRGDSAAYFCASSPLGQGAFYEQYFGPGTRLTVT.

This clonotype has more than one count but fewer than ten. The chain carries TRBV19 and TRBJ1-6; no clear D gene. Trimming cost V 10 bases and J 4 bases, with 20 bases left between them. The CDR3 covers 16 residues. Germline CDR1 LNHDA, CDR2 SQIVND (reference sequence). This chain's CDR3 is CATPPCGGSYNSPLHF. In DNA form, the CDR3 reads TGTGCCACCCCCCCCTGCGGCGGGAGTTATAATTCACCCCTCCACTTT. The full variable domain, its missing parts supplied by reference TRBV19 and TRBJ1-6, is DGGITQSPKYLFRKEGQNVTLSCEQNLNHDAMYWYRQDPGQGLRLIYYSQIVNDFQKGDIAEGYSVSREKKESFPLTVTSAQKNPTAFYLCATPPCGGSYNSPLHFGNGTRLTVT.

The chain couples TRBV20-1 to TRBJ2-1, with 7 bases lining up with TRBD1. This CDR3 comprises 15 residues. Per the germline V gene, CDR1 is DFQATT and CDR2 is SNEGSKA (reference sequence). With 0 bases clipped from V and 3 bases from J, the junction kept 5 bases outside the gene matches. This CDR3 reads CSARDIGTDYNEQFF. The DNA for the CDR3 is TGCAGTGCTAGAGATATTGGGACAGACTACAATGAGCAGTTCTTC.

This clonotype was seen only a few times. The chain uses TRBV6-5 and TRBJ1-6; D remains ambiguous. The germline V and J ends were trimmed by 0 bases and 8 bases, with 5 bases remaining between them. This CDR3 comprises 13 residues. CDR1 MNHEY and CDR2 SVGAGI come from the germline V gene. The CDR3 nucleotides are TGTGCCAGCAGTTACTCGAATGATTCACCCCTCCACTTT. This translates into CASSYSNDSPLHF.

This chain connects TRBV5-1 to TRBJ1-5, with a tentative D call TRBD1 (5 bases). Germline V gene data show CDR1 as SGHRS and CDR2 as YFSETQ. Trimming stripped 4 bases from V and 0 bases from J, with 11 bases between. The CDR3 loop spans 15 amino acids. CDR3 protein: CASSKSGSSNQPQHF. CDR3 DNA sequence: TGCGCCAGCAGCAAATCAGGGTCTAGCAATCAGCCCCAGCATTTT. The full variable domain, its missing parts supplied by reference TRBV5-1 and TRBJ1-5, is KAGVTQTPRYLIKTRGQQVTLSCSPISGHRSVSWYQQTPGQGLQFLFEYFSETQRNKGNFPGRFSGRQFSNSRSEMNVSTLELGDSALYLCASSKSGSSNQPQHFGDGTRLSIL.

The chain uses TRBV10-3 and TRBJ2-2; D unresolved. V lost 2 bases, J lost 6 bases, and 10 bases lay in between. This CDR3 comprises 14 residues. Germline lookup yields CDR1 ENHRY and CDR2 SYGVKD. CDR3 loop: CAISENSRAGELFF. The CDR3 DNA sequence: TGTGCCATCAGTGAGAATAGCAGAGCCGGGGAGCTGTTTTTT.

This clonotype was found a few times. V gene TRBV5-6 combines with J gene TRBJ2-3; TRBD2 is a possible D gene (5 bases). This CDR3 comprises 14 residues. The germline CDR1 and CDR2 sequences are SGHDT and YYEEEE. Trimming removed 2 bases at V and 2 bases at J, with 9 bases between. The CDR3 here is CASSFRTLTDTQYF. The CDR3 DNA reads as TGTGCCAGCAGCTTTAGGACTCTCACAGATACGCAGTATTTT.

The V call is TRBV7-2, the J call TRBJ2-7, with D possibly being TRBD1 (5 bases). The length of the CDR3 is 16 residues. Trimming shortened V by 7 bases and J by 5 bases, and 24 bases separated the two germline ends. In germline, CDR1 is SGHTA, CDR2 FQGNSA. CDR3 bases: TGTGCCAGCACCTACTCCGGGCAGGGAAAACGGGACGAGCAGTACTTC. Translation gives CASTYSGQGKRDEQYF.

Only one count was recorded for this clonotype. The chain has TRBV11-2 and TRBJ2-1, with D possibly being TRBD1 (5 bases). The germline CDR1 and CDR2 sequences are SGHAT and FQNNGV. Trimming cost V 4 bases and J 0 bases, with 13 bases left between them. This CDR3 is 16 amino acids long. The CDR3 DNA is TGTGCCAGCAGCTCGACGACAGATAGCTCCTACAATGAGCAGTTCTTC. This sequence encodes CASSSTTDSSYNEQFF. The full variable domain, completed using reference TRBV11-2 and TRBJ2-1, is EAGVAQSPRYKIIEKRQSVAFWCNPISGHATLYWYQQILGQGPKLLIQFQNNGVVDDSQLPKDRFSAERLKGVDSTLKIQPAKLEDSAVYLCASSSTTDSSYNEQFFGPGTRLTVL.

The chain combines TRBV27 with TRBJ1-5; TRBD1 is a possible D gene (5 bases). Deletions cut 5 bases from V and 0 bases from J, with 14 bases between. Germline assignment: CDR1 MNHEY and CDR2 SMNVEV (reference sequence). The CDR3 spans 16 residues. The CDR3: CASSPGTVYSNQPQHF. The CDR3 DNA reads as TGTGCCAGCAGTCCCGGGACGGTATATAGCAATCAGCCCCAGCATTTT.

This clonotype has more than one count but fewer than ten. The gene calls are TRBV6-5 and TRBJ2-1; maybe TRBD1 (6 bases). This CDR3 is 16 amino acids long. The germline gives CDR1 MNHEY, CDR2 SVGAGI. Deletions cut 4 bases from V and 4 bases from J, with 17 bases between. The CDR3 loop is CASSSQGPGSYNEQFF. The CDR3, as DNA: TGTGCCAGCAGTTCACAGGGACCTGGGTCTTACAATGAGCAGTTCTTC.

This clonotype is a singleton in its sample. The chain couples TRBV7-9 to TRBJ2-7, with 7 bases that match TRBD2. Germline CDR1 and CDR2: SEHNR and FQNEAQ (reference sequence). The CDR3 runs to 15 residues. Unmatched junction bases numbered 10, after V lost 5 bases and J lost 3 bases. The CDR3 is CASSPGAGVIYEQYF. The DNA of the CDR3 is TGTGCCAGCAGCCCCGGCGCGGGAGTCATCTACGAGCAGTACTTC. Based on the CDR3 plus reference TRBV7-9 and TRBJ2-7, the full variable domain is DTGVSQNPRHKITKRGQNVTFRCDPISEHNRLYWYRQTLGQGPEFLTYFQNEAQLEKSRLLSDRFSAERPKGSFSTLEIQRTEQGDSAMYLCASSPGAGVIYEQYFGPGTRLTVT.

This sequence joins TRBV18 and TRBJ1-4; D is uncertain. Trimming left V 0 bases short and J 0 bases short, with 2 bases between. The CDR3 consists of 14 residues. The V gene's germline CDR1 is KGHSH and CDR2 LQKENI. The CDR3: CASSPPSTNEKLFF. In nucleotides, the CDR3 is TGTGCCAGCTCACCACCTTCAACTAATGAAAAACTGTTTTTT.

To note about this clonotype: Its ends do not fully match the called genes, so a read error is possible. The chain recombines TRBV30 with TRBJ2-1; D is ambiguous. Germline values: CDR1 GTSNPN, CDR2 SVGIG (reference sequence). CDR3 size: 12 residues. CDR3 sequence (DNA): TGTGCCTGGGGCAGCCTTTTCAATAAGCAGTTCTTC. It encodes CAWGSLFNKQFF.

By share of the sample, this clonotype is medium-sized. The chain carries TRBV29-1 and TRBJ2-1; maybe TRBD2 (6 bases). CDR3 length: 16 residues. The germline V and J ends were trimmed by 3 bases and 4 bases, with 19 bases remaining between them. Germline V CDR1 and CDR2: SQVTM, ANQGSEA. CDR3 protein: CSVDYPALAAYNEQFF. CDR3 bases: TGCAGCGTTGACTACCCCGCGTTAGCGGCATACAATGAGCAGTTCTTC.

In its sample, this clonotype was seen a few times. The CDR3 loop is CASSKFRGDTGELFF. CDR3 sequence (DNA): TGTGCCAGCAGTAAATTCAGGGGTGACACCGGGGAGCTGTTTTTT. V gene TRBV6-6 combines with J gene TRBJ2-2; a weak D match, TRBD1 (6 bases). The ends were cut back, 5 bases at V and 3 bases at J, with 13 bases in the middle. The germline CDR1 and CDR2 sequences are MNHNY and SVGAGI (reference sequence). CDR3 length equals 15 residues.

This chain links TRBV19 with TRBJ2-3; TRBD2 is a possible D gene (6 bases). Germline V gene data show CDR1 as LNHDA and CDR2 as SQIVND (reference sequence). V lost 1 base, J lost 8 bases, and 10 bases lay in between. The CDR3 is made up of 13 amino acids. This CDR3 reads CASSIAASATQYF. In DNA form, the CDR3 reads TGTGCCAGTAGTATAGCGGCTAGCGCTACGCAGTATTTT.

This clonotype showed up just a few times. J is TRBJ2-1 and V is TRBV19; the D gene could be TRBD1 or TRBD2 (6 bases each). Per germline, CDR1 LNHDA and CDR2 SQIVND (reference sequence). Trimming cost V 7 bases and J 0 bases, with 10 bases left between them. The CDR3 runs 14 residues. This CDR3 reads CASNGGPSYNEQFF. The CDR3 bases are TGTGCCAGTAATGGGGGGCCCTCCTACAATGAGCAGTTCTTC.